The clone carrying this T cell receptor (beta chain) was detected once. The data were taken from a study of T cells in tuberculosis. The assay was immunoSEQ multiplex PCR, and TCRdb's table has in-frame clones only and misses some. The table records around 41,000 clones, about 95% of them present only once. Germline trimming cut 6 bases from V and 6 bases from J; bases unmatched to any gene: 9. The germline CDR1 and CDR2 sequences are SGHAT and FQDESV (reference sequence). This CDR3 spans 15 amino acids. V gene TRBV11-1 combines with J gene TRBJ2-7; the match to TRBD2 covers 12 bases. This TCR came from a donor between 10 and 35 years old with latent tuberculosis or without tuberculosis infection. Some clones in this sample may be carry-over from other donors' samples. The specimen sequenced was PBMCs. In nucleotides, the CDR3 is TGTGCCAGCAGTCGGACTAGCGGGATGAGGAGCGAGCAGTACTTC. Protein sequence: CASSRTSGMRSEQYF.